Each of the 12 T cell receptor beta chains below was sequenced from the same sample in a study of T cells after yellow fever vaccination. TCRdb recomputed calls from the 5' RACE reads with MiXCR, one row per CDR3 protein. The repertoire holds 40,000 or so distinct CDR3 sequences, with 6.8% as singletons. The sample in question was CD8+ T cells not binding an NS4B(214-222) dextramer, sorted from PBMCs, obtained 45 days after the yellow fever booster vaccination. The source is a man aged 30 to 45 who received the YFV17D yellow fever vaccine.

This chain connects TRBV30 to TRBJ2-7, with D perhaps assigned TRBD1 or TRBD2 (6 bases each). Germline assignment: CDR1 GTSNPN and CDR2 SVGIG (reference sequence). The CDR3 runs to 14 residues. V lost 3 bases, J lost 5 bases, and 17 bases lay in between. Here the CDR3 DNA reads TGTGCCTGGAGCGCGGGACAAAGTGCGGACGAGCAGTACTTC. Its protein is CAWSAGQSADEQYF.

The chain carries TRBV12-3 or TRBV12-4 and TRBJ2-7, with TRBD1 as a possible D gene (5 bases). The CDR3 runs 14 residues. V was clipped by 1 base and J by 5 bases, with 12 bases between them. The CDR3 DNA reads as TGTGCCAGCAGTTTAGTAGGGGCGGCCGACGAGCAGTACTTC. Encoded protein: CASSLVGAADEQYF.

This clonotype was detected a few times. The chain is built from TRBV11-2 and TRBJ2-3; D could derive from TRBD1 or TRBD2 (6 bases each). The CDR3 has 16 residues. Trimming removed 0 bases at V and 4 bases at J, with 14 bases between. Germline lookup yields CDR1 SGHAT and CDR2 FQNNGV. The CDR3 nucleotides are TGTGCCAGCAGCTTAGATATGTGGGGGGCACCAGATACGCAGTATTTT. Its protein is CASSLDMWGAPDTQYF.

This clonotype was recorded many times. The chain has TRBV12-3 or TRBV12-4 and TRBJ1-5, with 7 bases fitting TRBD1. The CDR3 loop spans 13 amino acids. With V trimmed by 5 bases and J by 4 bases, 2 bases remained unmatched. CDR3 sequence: CASSPGGNQPQHF. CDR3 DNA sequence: TGTGCCAGCAGTCCAGGGGGGAATCAGCCCCAGCATTTT.

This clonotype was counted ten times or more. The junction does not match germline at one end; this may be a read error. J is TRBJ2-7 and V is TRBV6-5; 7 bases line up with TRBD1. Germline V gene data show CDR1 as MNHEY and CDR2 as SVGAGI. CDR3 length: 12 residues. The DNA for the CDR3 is TGTGCCAGCAGTTACTCTGGGACAGCCCTAAGGTTC. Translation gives CASSYSGTALRF.

CDR3 protein: CASSLSITGLASLPTYNEQFF. DNA of the CDR3: TGTGCCAGCAGTTTATCGATAACGGGACTAGCCTCCCTCCCCACCTACAATGAGCAGTTCTTC. V gene TRBV27 combines with J gene TRBJ2-1, with 9 bases fitting TRBD2. Germline-derived CDR1 and CDR2 are MNHEY and SMNVEV (reference sequence). This CDR3 has 21 amino acids. The junction had 17 bases not matched to a gene; V was cut back by 0 bases and J by 2 bases.

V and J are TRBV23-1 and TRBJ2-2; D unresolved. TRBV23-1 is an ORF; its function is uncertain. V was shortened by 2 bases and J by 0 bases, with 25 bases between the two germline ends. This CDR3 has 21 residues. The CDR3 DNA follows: TGCGCCAGCAGTCAACCAACTGCACCAACAGAAGGAACCGCGAACACCGGGGAGCTGTTTTTT. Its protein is CASSQPTAPTEGTANTGELFF.

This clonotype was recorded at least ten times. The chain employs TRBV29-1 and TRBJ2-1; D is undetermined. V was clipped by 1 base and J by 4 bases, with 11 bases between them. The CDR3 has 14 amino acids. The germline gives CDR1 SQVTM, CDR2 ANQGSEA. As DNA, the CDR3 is TGCAGCGTTGAAGGGGTTGCCGGGTACAATGAGCAGTTCTTC. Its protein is CSVEGVAGYNEQFF.

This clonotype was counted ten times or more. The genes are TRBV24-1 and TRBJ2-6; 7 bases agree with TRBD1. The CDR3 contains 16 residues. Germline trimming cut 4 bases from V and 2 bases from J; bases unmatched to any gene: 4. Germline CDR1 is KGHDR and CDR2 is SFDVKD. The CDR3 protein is CATSDSTGPGANVLTF. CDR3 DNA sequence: TGTGCCACCAGTGACTCGACAGGGCCTGGGGCCAACGTCCTGACTTTC.

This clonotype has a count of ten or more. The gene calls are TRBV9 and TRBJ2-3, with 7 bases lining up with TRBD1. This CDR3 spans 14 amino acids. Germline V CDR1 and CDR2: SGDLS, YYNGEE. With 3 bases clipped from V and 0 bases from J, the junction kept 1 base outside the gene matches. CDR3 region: CASSGDSSTDTQYF. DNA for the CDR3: TGTGCCAGCAGCGGGGACAGTAGCACAGATACGCAGTATTTT. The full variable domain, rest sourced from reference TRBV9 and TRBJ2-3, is DSGVTQTPKHLITATGQRVTLRCSPRSGDLSVYWYQQSLDQGLQFLIQYYNGEERAKGNILERFSAQQFPDLHSELNLSSLELGDSALYFCASSGDSSTDTQYFGPGTRLTVL.

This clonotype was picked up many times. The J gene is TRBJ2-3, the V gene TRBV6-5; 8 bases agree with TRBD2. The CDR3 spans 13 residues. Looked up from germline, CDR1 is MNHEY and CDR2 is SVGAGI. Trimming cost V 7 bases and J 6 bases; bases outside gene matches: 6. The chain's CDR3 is CASNPGGPDTQYF. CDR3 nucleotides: TGTGCCAGCAACCCGGGAGGGCCGGATACGCAGTATTTT.

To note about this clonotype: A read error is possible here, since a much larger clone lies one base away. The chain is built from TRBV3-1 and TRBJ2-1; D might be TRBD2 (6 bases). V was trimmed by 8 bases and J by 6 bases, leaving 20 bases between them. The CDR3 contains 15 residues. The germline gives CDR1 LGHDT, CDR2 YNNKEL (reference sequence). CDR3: CASCPARDSLNEQFF. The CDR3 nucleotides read TGTGCCAGCTGCCCAGCCCGGGACTCTCTCAATGAGCAGTTCTTC.